What follows is one TCR beta chain and its context. Its target is unknown. Unmatched junction bases numbered 7, after V lost 6 bases and J lost 1 base. Germline CDR1 ENHRY, CDR2 SYGVKD. CDR3 size: 16 residues. This entry is derived from a study of vaccination and CD4 T cells after COVID-19. Treatment in this sample: approximately 9-day PBMC culture with coronavirus spike peptide pools or control peptides (ViraFEST assay). PCR tests turned positive between March and December 2020, before US Alpha, Beta and Delta variants. With the Oncomine TCR Beta short-read assay, DNA from cultured CD4+ T cells was sequenced. TCRdb itself ran the PCR reads through MiXCR, one entry per CDR3 protein. The sample gives under 20,000 distinct CDR3 sequences, approximately 60% of which show up once; approximately 7.9% is in the top ten.

The chain joins TRBV10-3 to TRBJ2-5, with 11 bases identical to TRBD2. This clonotype was sampled from a human donor who had recovered from COVID-19. Sequenced: CD4+ T cells from blood, cultured in vitro. The CDR3 is CAIRTETSGTQETQYF. CDR3 nucleotides: TGTGCCATCAGGACGGAGACTAGCGGGACCCAAGAGACCCAGTACTTC.